This T cell receptor (beta chain) was captured in a study of T cells in Graves' hyperthyroidism and ophthalmopathy. In germline, CDR1 is MNHNS, CDR2 SASEGT. With 1 base removed from V and 7 bases from J, the gap between germline ends came to 19 bases. The CDR3 runs 16 residues. This clonotype was picked up many times. Diagnosis of hyperthyroidism was new in patients aged 18 to 65, and its duration was under 2 months. The study collected blood at first hyperthyroidism diagnosis, before any ophthalmopathy symptoms arose. Using RNA transcripts as the source, TCR beta CDR3 regions were amplified. Primed by the HTBI set, a first-round RT-PCR was run on the TCR CDR3. TCRdb called the multiplex PCR reads again in MiXCR, with one record for every CDR3 protein. The repertoire holds over 700,000 distinct CDR3 sequences, over 15% seen once, with 16% in the top ten.

The chain combines TRBV6-1 with TRBJ1-2; D is unresolved. Input material: blood. The TCR originated in a woman aged 45 to 65 with Graves' hyperthyroidism that later progressed to Graves' ophthalmopathy. The CDR3 loop is CASSEGPGLDVGGYTF. The CDR3 bases are TGTGCCAGCAGTGAAGGCCCCGGACTGGACGTGGGTGGCTACACCTTC.